This T cell receptor (beta chain) comes out of a study of Graves' ophthalmopathy and Graves' hyperthyroidism. Study-level results: A majority of expanded thyroid clonotypes exceeding 0.001 frequency were likewise present in blood.

Amplifying from RNA transcripts, the study obtained TCR beta CDR3 regions. Investigators did first-round RT-PCR with HTBI primers, then second-round multiplex PCR. From the multiplex PCR reads, TCRdb called clonotypes with MiXCR, one entry per CDR3 protein. The profile covers under 350,000 distinct CDR3 sequences, with about a sixth appearing a single time and around 12% taken by the ten largest. Fresh peripheral blood, 10 ml, was the PBMC source. This clonotype has at least ten counts. The antigen is undetermined. The CDR3 is 15 amino acids. V was trimmed by 0 bases and J by 4 bases, leaving 10 bases between them. CDR1 and CDR2 (germline): MNHEY, SVGAGI.

The rearrangement links TRBV6-5 to TRBJ1-5; D is ambiguous. The sample taken for sequencing was peripheral blood. This clonotype was sampled from an adult man with Graves' ophthalmopathy. The CDR3 DNA is TGTGCCAGCAGTTACTCGTCGGGCACGAATCAGCCCCAGCATTTT. Translated: CASSYSSGTNQPQHF.